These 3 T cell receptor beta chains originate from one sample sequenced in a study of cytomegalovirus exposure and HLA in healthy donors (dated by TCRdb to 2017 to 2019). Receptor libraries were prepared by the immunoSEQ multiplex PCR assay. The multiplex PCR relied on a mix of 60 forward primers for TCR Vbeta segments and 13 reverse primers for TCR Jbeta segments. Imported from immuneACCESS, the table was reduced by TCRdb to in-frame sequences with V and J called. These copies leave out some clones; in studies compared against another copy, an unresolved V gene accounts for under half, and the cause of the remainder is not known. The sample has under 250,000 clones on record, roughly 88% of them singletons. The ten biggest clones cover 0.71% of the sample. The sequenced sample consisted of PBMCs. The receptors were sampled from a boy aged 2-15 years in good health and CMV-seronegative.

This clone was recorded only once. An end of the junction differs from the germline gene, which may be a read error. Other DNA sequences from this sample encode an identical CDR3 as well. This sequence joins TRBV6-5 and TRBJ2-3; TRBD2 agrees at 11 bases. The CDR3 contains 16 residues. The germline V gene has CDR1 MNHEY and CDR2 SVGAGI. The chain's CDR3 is CASSYSSGGSADTQYF. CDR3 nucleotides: TGTGCCAGCAGCTACTCTAGCGGGGGGAGTGCAGATACGCAGTATTTT.

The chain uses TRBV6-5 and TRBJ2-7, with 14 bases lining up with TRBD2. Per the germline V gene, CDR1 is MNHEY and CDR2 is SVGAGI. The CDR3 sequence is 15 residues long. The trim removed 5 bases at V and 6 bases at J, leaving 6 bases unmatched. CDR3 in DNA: TGTGCCAGCAGTCAGACTAGCGGGGGGGCTCTCGAGCAGTACTTC. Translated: CASSQTSGGALEQYF.

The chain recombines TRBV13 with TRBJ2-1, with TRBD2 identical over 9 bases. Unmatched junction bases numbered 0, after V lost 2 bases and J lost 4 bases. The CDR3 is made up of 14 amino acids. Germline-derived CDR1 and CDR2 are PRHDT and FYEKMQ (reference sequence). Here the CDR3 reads CASSLTSGYNEQFF. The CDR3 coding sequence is TGTGCCAGCAGCTTAACTAGCGGGTACAATGAGCAGTTCTTC.